The rows below give T cell receptor beta chains drawn from one sample of a study of cytomegalovirus exposure and HLA in healthy donors. Assay used: immunoSEQ multiplex PCR; TCRdb lists only in-frame clones, some missing. This table has some 190,000 clones, around 87% appearing once. The specimen sequenced was PBMCs. The receptors stem from a woman younger than 35 in good health and CMV-seronegative. Each CDR3 is given with its conserved first and last residue. The D gene is left open where the match is weak. A row's size may be missing; if present it is once, few, many or a size class.

D gene: NA
clone size: NA
V gene: TRBV5-4
J gene: TRBJ2-7
CDR3 length: 14
CDR3 DNA: TGTGCCAGCAGCTTGGACAGGGCCGCCTACGAGCAGTACTTC
CDR3 protein: CASSLDRAAYEQYF

D gene: NA
clone size: NA
V gene: TRBV2
J gene: TRBJ1-1
CDR3 length: 13
CDR3 DNA: TGTGCCAGCAGGCAGGGAGGGGACACTGAAGCTTTCTTT
CDR3 protein: CASRQGGDTEAFF

D gene: NA
clone size: NA
V gene: TRBV5-1
J gene: TRBJ1-2
CDR3 length: 16
CDR3 DNA: TGCGCCAGCAGCTTGGATCACAGAGCATGGAACTATGGCTACACCTTC
CDR3 protein: CASSLDHRAWNYGYTF

D gene: NA
clone size: once
V gene: TRBV4-1
J gene: TRBJ1-2
CDR3 length: 13
CDR3 DNA: TGCGCCAGCAGCCAAGGGCACAATTATGGCTACACCTTC
CDR3 protein: CASSQGHNYGYTF

D gene: NA
clone size: NA
V gene: TRBV28
J gene: TRBJ1-2
CDR3 length: 15
CDR3 DNA: TGTGCCAGCAGCTTGAGCTCGGAGGCCAACTATGGCTACACCTTC
CDR3 protein: CASSLSSEANYGYTF

D gene: NA
clone size: NA
V gene: TRBV29-1
J gene: TRBJ2-1
CDR3 length: 14
CDR3 DNA: TGCAGCGTTGGGACACTAAGAGCGTACAATGAGCAGTTCTTC
CDR3 protein: CSVGTLRAYNEQFF

D gene: NA
clone size: NA
V gene: TRBV19
J gene: TRBJ2-5
CDR3 length: 17
CDR3 DNA: TGTGCCAGTAGTATAGGAGGATCGGGATTTTTACTAGAGACCCAGTACTTC
CDR3 protein: CASSIGGSGFLLETQYF

D gene: TRBD2
clone size: few
V gene: TRBV6-5
J gene: TRBJ2-1
CDR3 length: 13
CDR3 DNA: TGTGCCAGCAGTGATCGTACGGCGGGGGAAGAGTTCTTC
CDR3 protein: CASSDRTAGEEFF

D gene: TRBD2
clone size: NA
V gene: TRBV6-4
J gene: TRBJ2-3
CDR3 length: 14
CDR3 DNA: TGTGCCAGCAGTGTGGGGAGGGCCACAGATACGCAGTATTTT
CDR3 protein: CASSVGRATDTQYF

D gene: NA
clone size: NA
V gene: TRBV6-6
J gene: TRBJ2-1
CDR3 length: 15
CDR3 DNA: TGTGCCAGCAGTTACGGGGCGGGGAGCGGTAATGAGCAGTTCTTC
CDR3 protein: CASSYGAGSGNEQFF

D gene: NA
clone size: NA
V gene: TRBV7-2
J gene: TRBJ1-1
CDR3 length: 13
CDR3 DNA: TGTGCCAGCAGCTTAGCCAGGAACACTGAAGCTTTCTTT
CDR3 protein: CASSLARNTEAFF

D gene: TRBD1
clone size: NA
V gene: TRBV6-1
J gene: TRBJ1-6
CDR3 length: 13
CDR3 DNA: TGTGCCAGCAGTGGGACAGGGCTATCACCCCTCCACTTT
CDR3 protein: CASSGTGLSPLHF

D gene: NA
clone size: NA
V gene: TRBV6-1
J gene: TRBJ2-7
CDR3 length: 15
CDR3 DNA: TGTGCCAGCAGGACCACGGGGTTGGGCTCCTACGAGCAGTACTTC
CDR3 protein: CASRTTGLGSYEQYF

D gene: NA
clone size: NA
V gene: TRBV13
J gene: TRBJ1-2
CDR3 length: 16
CDR3 DNA: TGTGCCAGCAGCCGTGACAGAGCCTTAGCTAACTATGGCTACACCTTC
CDR3 protein: CASSRDRALANYGYTF

D gene: NA
clone size: once
V gene: TRBV6-1
J gene: TRBJ2-7
CDR3 length: 12
CDR3 DNA: TGTGCCAGCCGGAGGGGCAGCTACGAGCAGTACTTC
CDR3 protein: CASRRGSYEQYF

D gene: TRBD2
clone size: NA
V gene: TRBV11-2
J gene: TRBJ2-1
CDR3 length: 15
CDR3 DNA: TGTGCCAGCAGCTTGTTAGCGGGAGGGCCGTCTGAGCAGTTCTTC
CDR3 protein: CASSLLAGGPSEQFF

D gene: NA
clone size: NA
V gene: TRBV6-6
J gene: TRBJ2-1
CDR3 length: 11
CDR3 DNA: TGTGCCAGCAGCCAGCGTCGTGAGCAGTTCTTC
CDR3 protein: CASSQRREQFF

D gene: TRBD1
clone size: few
V gene: TRBV5-6
J gene: TRBJ2-3
CDR3 length: 15
CDR3 DNA: TGTGCCAGCAGCTTACAGGGGGCTCTCACAGATACGCAGTATTTT
CDR3 protein: CASSLQGALTDTQYF

D gene: NA
clone size: NA
V gene: TRBV6-1
J gene: TRBJ1-2
CDR3 length: 15
CDR3 DNA: TGTGCCAGCAGTGATACGACAGGTGGCGGCTATGGCTACACCTTC
CDR3 protein: CASSDTTGGGYGYTF

D gene: NA
clone size: NA
V gene: TRBV6-4
J gene: TRBJ1-6
CDR3 length: 13
CDR3 DNA: TGTGCCAGCAGTTCGGCGGTCAATTCACCCCTCCACTTT
CDR3 protein: CASSSAVNSPLHF

D gene: TRBD2
clone size: NA
V gene: TRBV10-3
J gene: TRBJ2-3
CDR3 length: 15
CDR3 DNA: TGTGCCATCAGCCAAGCGGGGACTAGCACAGATACGCAGTATTTT
CDR3 protein: CAISQAGTSTDTQYF

D gene: NA
clone size: NA
V gene: TRBV7-2
J gene: TRBJ2-7
CDR3 length: 11
CDR3 DNA: TGTGCCAGCAGCCGTGCCTACGAGCAGTACTTC
CDR3 protein: CASSRAYEQYF

D gene: TRBD2
clone size: NA
V gene: TRBV5-1
J gene: TRBJ2-3
CDR3 length: 19
CDR3 DNA: TGCGCCAGCAGCTTGACGGGACTAGCGGGAGGGCCTAGCACAGATACGCAGTATTTT
CDR3 protein: CASSLTGLAGGPSTDTQYF

D gene: TRBD1
clone size: NA
V gene: TRBV19
J gene: TRBJ1-4
CDR3 length: 15
CDR3 DNA: TGTGCCAGTAGTATCATCGACAGGGAAAGTGAAAAACTGTTTTTT
CDR3 protein: CASSIIDRESEKLFF

D gene: NA
clone size: NA
V gene: TRBV27
J gene: TRBJ2-3
CDR3 length: 12
CDR3 DNA: TGTGCCAGCAGGACAGCCACAGATACGCAGTATTTT
CDR3 protein: CASRTATDTQYF

D gene: NA
clone size: once
V gene: TRBV29-1
J gene: TRBJ2-3
CDR3 length: 13
CDR3 DNA: TGCAGCGTTGATATACTAGACACAGATACGCAGTATTTT
CDR3 protein: CSVDILDTDTQYF

D gene: NA
clone size: NA
V gene: TRBV5-1
J gene: TRBJ2-7
CDR3 length: 14
CDR3 DNA: TGCGCCAGCAGCCTCCAGGACTTAGCCTACGAGCAGTACTTC
CDR3 protein: CASSLQDLAYEQYF

D gene: TRBD1
clone size: NA
V gene: TRBV5-4
J gene: TRBJ1-2
CDR3 length: 14
CDR3 DNA: TGTGCCAGCAGCTCTCCTACAGGGGGCTATGGCTACACCTTC
CDR3 protein: CASSSPTGGYGYTF

D gene: NA
clone size: NA
V gene: TRBV4-1
J gene: TRBJ1-2
CDR3 length: 15
CDR3 DNA: TGCGCCAGCAGCCAAGCGGTGAGCCTTAACTATGGCTACACCTTC
CDR3 protein: CASSQAVSLNYGYTF

D gene: NA
clone size: NA
V gene: TRBV28
J gene: TRBJ1-1
CDR3 length: 13
CDR3 DNA: TGTGCCAGCAGTTTATACAGTAACACTGAAGCTTTCTTT
CDR3 protein: CASSLYSNTEAFF

D gene: NA
clone size: NA
V gene: TRBV7-9
J gene: TRBJ2-2
CDR3 length: 18
CDR3 DNA: TGTGCCAGCAGCCCCCCGCTTACCGGGCGGGGCAACACCGGGGAGCTGTTTTTT
CDR3 protein: CASSPPLTGRGNTGELFF

D gene: TRBD1
clone size: NA
V gene: TRBV7-9
J gene: TRBJ1-1
CDR3 length: 14
CDR3 DNA: TGTGCCAGCAGCTTAGGGGGACAGGCAACTGAAGCTTTCTTT
CDR3 protein: CASSLGGQATEAFF

D gene: TRBD2
clone size: NA
V gene: TRBV5-4
J gene: TRBJ2-1
CDR3 length: 20
CDR3 DNA: TGTGCCAGCAGCCCCTCCCCGCAGGTCGGACTAGCGGGAGGTTACAATGAGCAGTTCTTC
CDR3 protein: CASSPSPQVGLAGGYNEQFF

D gene: NA
clone size: NA
V gene: TRBV7-9
J gene: TRBJ2-5
CDR3 length: 16
CDR3 DNA: TGTGCCAGCAGCTCCCGGGAAGGGCCACACCAAGAGACCCAGTACTTC
CDR3 protein: CASSSREGPHQETQYF

D gene: NA
clone size: NA
V gene: TRBV5-1
J gene: TRBJ2-7
CDR3 length: 13
CDR3 DNA: TGCGCCAGCAGCCGGACAGAAGGCTACGAGCAGTACTTC
CDR3 protein: CASSRTEGYEQYF

D gene: NA
clone size: NA
V gene: TRBV7-2
J gene: TRBJ2-6
CDR3 length: 19
CDR3 DNA: TGTGCCAGCAGCTTAGACAGGCACAAAGGGGGCTCTGGGGCCAACGTCCTGACTTTC
CDR3 protein: CASSLDRHKGGSGANVLTF

D gene: NA
clone size: NA
V gene: TRBV9
J gene: TRBJ2-7
CDR3 length: 16
CDR3 DNA: TGTACCAGCAGCGTAGCTAGCGGAGATGTTCAGGGGGAGCAGTACTTC
CDR3 protein: CTSSVASGDVQGEQYF

D gene: TRBD1
clone size: NA
V gene: TRBV2
J gene: TRBJ1-4
CDR3 length: 17
CDR3 DNA: TGTGCCAGCAGTGAAGGACAGGGGAGTATTGCCCATGAAAAACTGTTTTTT
CDR3 protein: CASSEGQGSIAHEKLFF

D gene: TRBD1
clone size: NA
V gene: TRBV6-5
J gene: TRBJ1-1
CDR3 length: 13
CDR3 DNA: TGTGCCAGCAGTTACCTACAGGGGTTGGTAGCTTTCTTT
CDR3 protein: CASSYLQGLVAFF

D gene: TRBD1
clone size: NA
V gene: TRBV7-9
J gene: TRBJ1-2
CDR3 length: 15
CDR3 DNA: TGTGCCAGCAGCTTATCCGACAGGGAAGGATATGGCTACACCTTC
CDR3 protein: CASSLSDREGYGYTF

D gene: NA
clone size: NA
V gene: TRBV21-1
J gene: TRBJ1-2
CDR3 length: 16
CDR3 DNA: TGTGCCAGCAGCAAAAGGGCCCCGGCGGGGAACTATGGCTACACCTTC
CDR3 protein: CASSKRAPAGNYGYTF

D gene: TRBD2
clone size: NA
V gene: TRBV7-7
J gene: TRBJ2-1
CDR3 length: 15
CDR3 DNA: TGTGCTAGCAGCTTAGATCCTAGCGGATACAATGAGCAGTTCTTC
CDR3 protein: CASSLDPSGYNEQFF

D gene: TRBD1
clone size: NA
V gene: TRBV5-1
J gene: TRBJ2-7
CDR3 length: 16
CDR3 DNA: TGCGCCAGCAGCTTGCGTACAGGGGTGAGCTCCTACGAGCAGTACTTC
CDR3 protein: CASSLRTGVSSYEQYF

D gene: NA
clone size: NA
V gene: TRBV5-1
J gene: TRBJ1-2
CDR3 length: 14
CDR3 DNA: TGCGCCAGCAGAAGTGACGGACAGCCCTATGGCTACACCTTC
CDR3 protein: CASRSDGQPYGYTF

D gene: NA
clone size: NA
V gene: TRBV5-1
J gene: TRBJ2-2
CDR3 length: 18
CDR3 DNA: TGCGCCAGCAGCCATCCCAAGGGGGGGCGGACCGGCACCGGGGAGCTGTTTTTT
CDR3 protein: CASSHPKGGRTGTGELFF

D gene: NA
clone size: NA
V gene: TRBV5-4
J gene: TRBJ1-2
CDR3 length: 16
CDR3 DNA: TGTGCCAGCAGCTTGGCCGGGGTGGGAATTAACTATGGCTACACCTTC
CDR3 protein: CASSLAGVGINYGYTF

D gene: NA
clone size: NA
V gene: TRBV7-2
J gene: TRBJ2-7
CDR3 length: 13
CDR3 DNA: TGTGCCAGCAGCTTAGGGCAGGTCTACGAGCAGTACTTC
CDR3 protein: CASSLGQVYEQYF

D gene: TRBD1
clone size: NA
V gene: TRBV7-9
J gene: TRBJ1-5
CDR3 length: 15
CDR3 DNA: TGTGCCAGCAGCTTAGGTCCACAGGGGAATCAGCCCCAGCATTTT
CDR3 protein: CASSLGPQGNQPQHF

D gene: TRBD2
clone size: NA
V gene: TRBV29-1
J gene: TRBJ2-5
CDR3 length: 13
CDR3 DNA: TGCAGCGTTGACGGGGCGGGGGAAGAGACCCAGTACTTC
CDR3 protein: CSVDGAGEETQYF

D gene: TRBD1
clone size: NA
V gene: TRBV25-1
J gene: TRBJ2-7
CDR3 length: 13
CDR3 DNA: TGTGCCAGCCAGGGGGTCCCCACCGGCGAGCAGTACTTC
CDR3 protein: CASQGVPTGEQYF